The 13 T cell receptor beta chains below all came from one sample that was sequenced in a study of shared clonotypes between healthy human individuals. CD8 cells regarded as naive lacked CD45RO, were positively chosen for CCR7, and omitted terminally differentiated effector memory CD45RA+ cells. The table came from immunoSEQ multiplex PCR; TCRdb's copy has only in-frame clones and leaves some out. In the table there are roughly 2,000,000 clones, approximately 92% of which are singletons. Sequencing was carried out using naive CD8+ T cells from PBMCs. Receptors originate from a man aged 18-30 years in good health. Some clones in this sample may be carry-over from other donors' samples.

V gene TRBV19 combines with J gene TRBJ2-1; D not resolved. This CDR3 is built from 16 residues. Germline V gives CDR1 LNHDA, CDR2 SQIVND (reference sequence). V shed 2 bases and J shed 4 bases, with 15 bases lying between them. CDR3 DNA: TGTGCCAGTAGTATATCCCGAACCCCCCTATACAATGAGCAGTTCTTC. Protein product: CASSISRTPLYNEQFF.

This rearrangement joins TRBV7-9 to TRBJ2-7; D gene uncertain. The CDR3 runs to 12 residues. CDR1 is SEHNR and CDR2 is FQNEAQ in the germline V gene (reference sequence). The V and J ends lost 5 bases and 6 bases respectively, with 11 bases between them. CDR3 sequence reads: CASSPLLSEQYF. The DNA of the CDR3 is TGTGCCAGCAGCCCGCTTTTGAGCGAGCAGTACTTC.

The V gene is TRBV5-1, the J gene TRBJ2-3, with D possibly being TRBD2 (5 bases). Germline CDR1 is SGHRS and CDR2 is YFSETQ. The V end lost 9 bases, the J end lost 0 bases, and 17 bases lay between the germline ends. This CDR3 comprises 15 residues. CDR3 coding DNA: TGCGCCACCGCTCTTAGCGCTTTTAGCACAGATACGCAGTATTTT. Translation gives CATALSAFSTDTQYF.

V and J are TRBV19 and TRBJ1-1, with D possibly being TRBD1 (6 bases). The length of the CDR3 is 15 residues. Germline values: CDR1 LNHDA, CDR2 SQIVND (reference sequence). Between the trimmed V and J ends, which lost 1 base and 5 bases, there was a span of 14 bases. This CDR3 is CASSIVRGPGTEAFF. The CDR3 DNA is TGTGCCAGTAGTATAGTCAGGGGCCCAGGGACTGAAGCTTTCTTT.

This clone occurred once. The chain carries TRBV27 and TRBJ2-1; possibly TRBD1 or TRBD2 for D (6 bases each). The germline CDR1 and CDR2 sequences are MNHEY and SMNVEV (reference sequence). The V gene lost 3 bases and the J gene lost 3 bases, with 15 bases spanning the gap. The CDR3 has 16 residues. CDR3 sequence (DNA): TGTGCCAGCAGTTTCCTTGGGGGGCGGATCTACAATGAGCAGTTCTTC. This codes for CASSFLGGRIYNEQFF.

The chain is built from TRBV9 and TRBJ2-7; D remains ambiguous. The germline V gene encodes CDR1 SGDLS and CDR2 YYNGEE. This CDR3 has 14 amino acids. V lost 0 bases and J 2 bases, leaving 9 bases between the germline ends. This CDR3 is CASSVDGRTYEQYF. The CDR3 coding sequence is TGTGCCAGCAGCGTAGACGGCAGGACCTACGAGCAGTACTTC.

This clone has just a few counts. Other DNA sequences within the sample encode an identical CDR3. In DNA form, the CDR3 reads TGTGCCAGCAGCTCTAGAACAGAGAACACTGAAGCTTTCTTT. It codes for CASSSRTENTEAFF. The V and J genes are TRBV7-9 and TRBJ1-1; D unclear. The germline CDR1 and CDR2 sequences are SEHNR and FQNEAQ (reference sequence). V lost 4 bases and J 1 base, leaving 10 bases between the germline ends. This CDR3 comprises 14 residues.

DNA for the CDR3: TGTGCCAGCAGCCAAAGTCGGGAGAACACTGAAGCTTTCTTT. As protein: CASSQSRENTEAFF. The chain combines TRBV14 with TRBJ1-1, with D unresolved. V lost 2 bases and J lost 1, with 8 bases in between. The germline gives CDR1 SGHDN, CDR2 FVKESK. The CDR3 length is 14 residues.

In DNA, the CDR3 is TGCGCCAGCAGCCAAGTGGGGGCCGGGTACGAGCAGTACTTC. Amino acids: CASSQVGAGYEQYF. The V and J genes are TRBV4-1 and TRBJ2-7; weak D call: TRBD1 (6 bases). The germline V gene encodes CDR1 MGHRA and CDR2 YSYEKL. The CDR3 runs to 14 residues. Trimming stripped 1 base from V and 4 bases from J, with 11 bases between.

The chain has TRBV11-2 and TRBJ2-2; TRBD1 agrees at 8 bases. Germline values: CDR1 SGHAT, CDR2 FQNNGV. CDR3 size: 13 residues. The trim removed 5 bases at V and 5 bases at J, leaving 1 base unmatched. This CDR3 is CASSGTGTGELFF. The CDR3 DNA is TGTGCCAGCAGCGGGACAGGAACCGGGGAGCTGTTTTTT.

A few counts support this clone. Different DNA sequences within this sample yield the same CDR3. The chain combines TRBV28 with TRBJ1-1; D gene ambiguous. This CDR3 spans 12 amino acids. The germline V gene has CDR1 MDHEN and CDR2 SYDVKM. V was trimmed by 2 bases and J by 0 bases, leaving 1 base between them. CDR3 sequence: CASSLVNTEAFF. The CDR3 DNA reads TGTGCCAGCAGTTTAGTGAACACTGAAGCTTTCTTT.

The chain uses TRBV20-1 and TRBJ2-7; D is perhaps TRBD1 (5 bases). Germline CDR1 is DFQATT and CDR2 is SNEGSKA (reference sequence). The CDR3 is 11 residues long. V lost 4 bases, J lost 5 bases, and 9 bases lay in between. The DNA for the CDR3 is TGCAGTGCTACAGGGTTTGACGAGCAGTACTTC. This sequence encodes CSATGFDEQYF.

The DNA for the CDR3 is TGTGCCAGCAGTGAAGTGGAACTCTCTGGAAACACCATATATTTT. Protein product: CASSEVELSGNTIYF. J is TRBJ1-3 and V is TRBV2; no clear D gene. This CDR3 is 15 amino acids long. V was cut by 1 base and J by 0 bases, with 7 bases left in between. Germline lookup yields CDR1 SNHLY and CDR2 FYNNEI.